One T cell receptor (beta chain) is described in this entry. The antigen is not known. This entry comes from a study of graft-versus-host responses after intestinal transplantation. Study overall: All recipients got anti-thymocyte globulin induction, then tacrolimus and steroids for approximately three years.

The data were produced by immunoSEQ multiplex PCR, yet TCRdb's version contains in-frame clones alone and is incomplete. The repertoire consists of 30,000 to 40,000 clones, with around 86% occurring once and the leading ten covering roughly 4%. Study observations and caveats: Graft-donor T cell macrochimerism coincided with high graft-versus-host to host-versus-graft clonal ratios in allografts. Some GvH clones were seen earlier in gut or blood, suggesting intestinal origin.

Germline lookup yields CDR1 LNHNV and CDR2 YYDKDF (reference sequence). The CDR3 consists of 15 residues. V lost 0 bases to trimming and J lost 1 base, with 6 bases between them. The chain joins TRBV15 to TRBJ2-2; D gene uncertain. The sample was PBMCs, taken about 160 weeks after transplant. The receptor comes from a human patient who received an intestinal transplant, so some T cells may come from the graft donor. The CDR3 is CATSREGENTGELFF. The CDR3 region has the DNA TGTGCCACCAGCAGAGAAGGCGAGAACACCGGGGAGCTGTTTTTT.